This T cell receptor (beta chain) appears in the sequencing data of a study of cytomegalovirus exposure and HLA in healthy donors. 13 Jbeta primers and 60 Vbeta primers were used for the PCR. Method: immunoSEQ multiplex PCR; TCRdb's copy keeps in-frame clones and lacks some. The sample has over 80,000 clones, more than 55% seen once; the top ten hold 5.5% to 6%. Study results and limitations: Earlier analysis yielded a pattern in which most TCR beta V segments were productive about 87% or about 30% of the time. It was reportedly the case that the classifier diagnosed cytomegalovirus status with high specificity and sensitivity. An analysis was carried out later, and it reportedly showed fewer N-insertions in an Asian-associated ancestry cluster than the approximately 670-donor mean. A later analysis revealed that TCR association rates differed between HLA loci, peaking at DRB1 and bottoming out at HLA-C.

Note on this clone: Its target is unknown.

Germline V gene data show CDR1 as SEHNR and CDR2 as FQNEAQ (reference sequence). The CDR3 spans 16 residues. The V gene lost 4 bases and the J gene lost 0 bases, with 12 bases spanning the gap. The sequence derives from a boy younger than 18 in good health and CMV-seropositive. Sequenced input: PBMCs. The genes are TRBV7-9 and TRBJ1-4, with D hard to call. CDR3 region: CASSSRERATNEKLFF. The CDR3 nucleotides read TGTGCCAGCAGCTCCCGTGAGAGGGCAACTAATGAAAAACTGTTTTTT. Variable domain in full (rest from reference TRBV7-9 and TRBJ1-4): DTGVSQNPRHKITKRGQNVTFRCDPISEHNRLYWYRQTLGQGPEFLTYFQNEAQLEKSRLLSDRFSAERPKGSFSTLEIQRTEQGDSAMYLCASSSRERATNEKLFFGSGTQLSVL.